The clone carrying this T cell receptor (beta chain) has more than one count but fewer than ten. Antigen: not known. The source of the sample is a study of response to subunit inactivated influenza vaccine. The study's findings and limits: The authors suggested that every seasonal influenza vaccination recruits few new T cells.

TCRdb independently ran MiXCR on the RT-PCR reads; one entry per CDR3 protein. The sample has about 300,000 distinct CDR3 sequences; 21% are singletons. From germline, CDR1 is MNHNS and CDR2 SASEGT. Trimming shortened V by 6 bases and J by 0 bases, and 9 bases separated the two germline ends. The CDR3 runs to 14 residues. The V call is TRBV6-1, the J call TRBJ1-5; the D gene is possibly TRBD1 (5 bases). Sequencing used PBMCs from blood, obtained less than 22 months after vaccination. The receptor's source is a man between 45 and 75 years old who received an inactivated influenza vaccine. CDR3 protein: CASRGHYSNQPQHF. The CDR3 nucleotides read TGTGCCAGCAGAGGACATTATAGCAATCAGCCCCAGCATTTT.